This entry lists 9 T cell receptor beta chains sequenced from one sample in a study of shared clonotypes between healthy human individuals. Naive-designated CD8 cells lacked CD45RO, were positively enriched for CCR7, and omitted terminally differentiated effector memory CD45RA+ cells. Profiled with immunoSEQ multiplex PCR; TCRdb holds only in-frame clones, not every one. The profile shows hundreds of thousands of clones, 80% to 95% of them singletons. Sequencing input: naive CD8+ T cells sorted from blood. The source is a young man in good health.

The chain joins TRBV7-6 to TRBJ2-3; D is possibly TRBD1 (5 bases). The CDR3 contains 14 residues. CDR1 and CDR2 from the germline V gene are SGHVS and FNYEAQ. The V end was cut by 5 bases, the J end by 5 bases, with 14 bases between. CDR3 in amino acids: CASSPVLGVDTQYF. The CDR3 nucleotides are TGTGCCAGCAGCCCAGTTTTAGGGGTAGATACGCAGTATTTT.

This clone occurred a few times. The chain joins TRBV27 to TRBJ2-5; TRBD2 matches at 11 bases. The CDR3 loop spans 16 amino acids. J was trimmed by 4 bases and V by 1 base; bases with no gene match: 5. Germline V CDR1 and CDR2: MNHEY, SMNVEV (reference sequence). This chain's CDR3 is CASSLLPGTSGETQYF. The CDR3 DNA reads TGTGCCAGCAGTTTATTGCCCGGGACTAGCGGAGAGACCCAGTACTTC.

This chain links TRBV5-8 with TRBJ2-2, with 8 bases identical to TRBD1. CDR1 SGHTS and CDR2 YDEGEE come from the germline V gene. Trimming took 5 bases from V and 1 from J; bases not matched to a gene: 7. The length of the CDR3 is 16 residues. The DNA of the CDR3 is TGTGCCAGCAGTTCTACCGGGACAGGGAACACCGGGGAGCTGTTTTTT. Amino acids: CASSSTGTGNTGELFF. The whole variable domain, remainder taken from reference TRBV5-8 and TRBJ2-2, is EAGVTQSPTHLIKTRGQQATLRCSPISGHTSVYWYQQALGLGLQFLLWYDEGEERNRGNFPPRFSGRQFPNYSSELNVNALELEDSALYLCASSSTGTGNTGELFFGEGSRLTVL.

This chain joins TRBV7-6 and TRBJ2-6, with no clear D. This CDR3 spans 14 amino acids. In germline, CDR1 is SGHVS, CDR2 FNYEAQ. V was shortened by 6 bases and J by 2 bases, with 8 bases between the two germline ends. The CDR3 sequence: CASSPEAGANVLTF. CDR3 sequence (DNA): TGTGCCAGCAGTCCAGAGGCTGGGGCCAACGTCCTGACTTTC.

Note on this clone: Within the sample, other DNA sequences also encode this same CDR3. This chain connects TRBV5-4 to TRBJ2-6; D uncertain. With 2 bases removed from V and 0 bases from J, the gap between germline ends came to 6 bases. Germline CDR1 is SGHNT and CDR2 is YYREEE (reference sequence). This CDR3 has 15 amino acids. CDR3 sequence: CASSFLGSGANVLTF. CDR3 bases: TGTGCCAGCAGCTTTTTGGGCTCTGGGGCCAACGTCCTGACTTTC. The whole variable domain, remainder taken from reference TRBV5-4 and TRBJ2-6, is ETGVTQSPTHLIKTRGQQVTLRCSSQSGHNTVSWYQQALGQGPQFIFQYYREEENGRGNFPPRFSGLQFPNYSSELNVNALELDDSALYLCASSFLGSGANVLTFGAGSRLTVL.

This clone was found once. The chain carries TRBV7-9 and TRBJ2-5; 7 bases match TRBD1. V lost 1 base to trimming and J lost 2 bases; unmatched junction nucleotides: 7. CDR3 length equals 16 residues. Germline-derived CDR1 and CDR2 are SEHNR and FQNEAQ (reference sequence). In DNA form, the CDR3 reads TGTGCCAGCAGCTTAGTGGGGACAGATCTACAAGAGACCCAGTACTTC. This gives the protein CASSLVGTDLQETQYF.

Comment on this clone: In the same sample, other DNA sequences code for this CDR3. CDR3 loop: CASSPGNEQFF. The CDR3 DNA sequence: TGTGCCAGCTCACCGGGGAATGAGCAGTTCTTC. V is TRBV18 and J is TRBJ2-1; no reliable D call. CDR3 length: 11 residues. Trimming shortened V by 3 bases and J by 7 bases, and 4 bases separated the two germline ends. Germline V gene sequence: CDR1 KGHSH, CDR2 LQKENI. The entire variable domain, with the rest obtained from reference TRBV18 and TRBJ2-1, is as follows: NAGVMQNPRHLVRRRGQEARLRCSPMKGHSHVYWYRQLPEEGLKFMVYLQKENIIDESGMPKERFSAEFPKEGPSILRIQQVVRGDSAAYFCASSPGNEQFFGPGTRLTVL.

The chain recombines TRBV2 with TRBJ2-1, with 9 bases aligning to TRBD2. The J segment lost 4 bases and the V segment lost 2 bases, leaving 3 bases of the junction unmatched. Germline CDR1 reads SNHLY; CDR2 reads FYNNEI. CDR3 length equals 15 residues. CDR3 in amino acids: CASSELTSGYNEQFF. CDR3 coding DNA: TGTGCCAGCAGTGAATTAACTAGCGGGTACAATGAGCAGTTCTTC.

The chain combines TRBV13 with TRBJ1-3; TRBD1 might be the D (6 bases). CDR1 and CDR2 (germline): PRHDT, FYEKMQ (reference sequence). The CDR3 has 15 amino acids. V shed 5 bases and J shed 3 bases, with 14 bases lying between them. The CDR3 here is CASSPRGGRGNTIYF. The DNA for the CDR3 is TGTGCCAGCAGCCCCCGGGGGGGGCGTGGAAACACCATATATTTT.